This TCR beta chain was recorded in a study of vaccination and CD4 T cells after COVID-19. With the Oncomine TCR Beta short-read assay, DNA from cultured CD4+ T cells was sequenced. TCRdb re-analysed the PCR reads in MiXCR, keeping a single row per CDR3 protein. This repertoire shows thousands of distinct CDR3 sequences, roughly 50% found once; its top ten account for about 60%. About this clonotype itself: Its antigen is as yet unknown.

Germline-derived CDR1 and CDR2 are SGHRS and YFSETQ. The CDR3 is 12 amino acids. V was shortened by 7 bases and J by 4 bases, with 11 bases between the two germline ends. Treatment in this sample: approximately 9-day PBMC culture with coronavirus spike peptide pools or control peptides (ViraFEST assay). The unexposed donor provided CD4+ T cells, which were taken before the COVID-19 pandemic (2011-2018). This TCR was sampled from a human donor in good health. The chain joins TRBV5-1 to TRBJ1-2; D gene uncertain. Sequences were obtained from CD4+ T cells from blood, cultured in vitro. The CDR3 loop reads CASSVGSYGYTF. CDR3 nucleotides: TGCGCCAGCTCGGTCGGATCCTATGGCTACACCTTC. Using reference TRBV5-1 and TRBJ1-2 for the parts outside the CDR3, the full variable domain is KAGVTQTPRYLIKTRGQQVTLSCSPISGHRSVSWYQQTPGQGLQFLFEYFSETQRNKGNFPGRFSGRQFSNSRSEMNVSTLELGDSALYLCASSVGSYGYTFGSGTRLTVV.